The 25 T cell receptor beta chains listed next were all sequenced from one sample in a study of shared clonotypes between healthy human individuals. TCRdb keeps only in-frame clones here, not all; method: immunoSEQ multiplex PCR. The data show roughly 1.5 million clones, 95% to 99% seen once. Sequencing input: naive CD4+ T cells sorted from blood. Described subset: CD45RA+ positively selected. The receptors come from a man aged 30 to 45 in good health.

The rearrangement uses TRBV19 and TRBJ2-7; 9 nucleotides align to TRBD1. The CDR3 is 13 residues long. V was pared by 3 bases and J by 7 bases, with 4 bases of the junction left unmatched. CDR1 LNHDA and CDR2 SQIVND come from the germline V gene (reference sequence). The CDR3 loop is CASSMLQGAEQYF. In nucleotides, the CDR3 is TGTGCCAGTAGTATGTTACAGGGGGCAGAGCAGTACTTC.

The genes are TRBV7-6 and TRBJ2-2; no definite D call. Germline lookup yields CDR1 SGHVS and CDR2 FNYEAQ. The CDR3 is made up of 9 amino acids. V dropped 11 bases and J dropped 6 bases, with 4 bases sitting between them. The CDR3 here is CAVPGELFF. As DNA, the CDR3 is TGTGCCGTCCCCGGGGAGCTGTTTTTT.

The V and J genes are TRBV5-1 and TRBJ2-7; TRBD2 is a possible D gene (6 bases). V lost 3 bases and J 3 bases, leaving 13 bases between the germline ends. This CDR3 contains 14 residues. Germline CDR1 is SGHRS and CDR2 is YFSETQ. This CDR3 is CASSSGLQFYEQYF. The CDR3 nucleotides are TGCGCCAGCAGCTCGGGACTGCAGTTCTACGAGCAGTACTTC.

The CDR3 here is CASSSRLAGDTGELFF. The CDR3 coding sequence is TGTGCCAGCAGCAGCCGACTAGCGGGGGACACCGGGGAGCTGTTTTTT. V and J are TRBV28 and TRBJ2-2, with 12 bases identical to TRBD2. The germline CDR1 and CDR2 sequences are MDHEN and SYDVKM. The V and J ends lost 6 bases and 3 bases, in that order; junction bases with no gene match: 5. CDR3 size: 16 residues.

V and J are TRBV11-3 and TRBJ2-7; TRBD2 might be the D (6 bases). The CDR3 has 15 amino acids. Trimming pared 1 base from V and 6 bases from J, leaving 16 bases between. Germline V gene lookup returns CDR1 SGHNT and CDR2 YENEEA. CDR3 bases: TGTGCCAGCAGCTTAGGTGGGTACGGGACTGTCGAGCAGTACTTC. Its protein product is CASSLGGYGTVEQYF. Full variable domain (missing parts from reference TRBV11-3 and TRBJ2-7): EAGVVQSPRYKIIEKKQPVAFWCNPISGHNTLYWYLQNLGQGPELLIRYENEEAVDDSQLPKDRFSAERLKGVDSTLKIQPAELGDSAVYLCASSLGGYGTVEQYFGPGTRLTVT.

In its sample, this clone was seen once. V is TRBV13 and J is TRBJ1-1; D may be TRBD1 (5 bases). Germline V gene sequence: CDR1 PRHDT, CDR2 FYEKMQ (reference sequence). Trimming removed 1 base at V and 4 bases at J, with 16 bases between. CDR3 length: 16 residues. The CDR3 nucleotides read TGTGCCAGCAGCTTAGCGAGGACATTGGCTGGCACTGAAGCTTTCTTT. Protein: CASSLARTLAGTEAFF.

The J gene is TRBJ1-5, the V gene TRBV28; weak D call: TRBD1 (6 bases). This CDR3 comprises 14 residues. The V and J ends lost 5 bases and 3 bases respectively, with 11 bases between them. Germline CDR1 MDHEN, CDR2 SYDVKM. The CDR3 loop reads CASSTDSFNQPQHF. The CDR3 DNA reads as TGTGCCAGCAGTACGGACAGCTTCAATCAGCCCCAGCATTTT.

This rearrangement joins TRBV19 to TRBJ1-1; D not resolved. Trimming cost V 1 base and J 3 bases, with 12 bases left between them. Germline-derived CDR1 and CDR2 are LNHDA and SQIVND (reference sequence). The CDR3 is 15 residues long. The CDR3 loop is CASSIVARPHTEAFF. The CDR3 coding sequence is TGTGCCAGTAGTATAGTGGCCAGACCGCACACTGAAGCTTTCTTT.

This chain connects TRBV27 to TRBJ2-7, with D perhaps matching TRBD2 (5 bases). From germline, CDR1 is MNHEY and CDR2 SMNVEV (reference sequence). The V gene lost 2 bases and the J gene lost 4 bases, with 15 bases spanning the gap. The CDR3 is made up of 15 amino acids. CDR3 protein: CASSLVADGIYEQYF. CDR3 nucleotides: TGTGCCAGCAGTTTAGTGGCCGACGGGATATACGAGCAGTACTTC.

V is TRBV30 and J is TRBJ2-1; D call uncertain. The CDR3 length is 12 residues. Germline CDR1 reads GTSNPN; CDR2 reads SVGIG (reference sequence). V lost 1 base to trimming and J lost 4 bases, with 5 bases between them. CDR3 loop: CAWSAPYNEQFF. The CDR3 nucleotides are TGTGCCTGGAGTGCCCCTTACAATGAGCAGTTCTTC.

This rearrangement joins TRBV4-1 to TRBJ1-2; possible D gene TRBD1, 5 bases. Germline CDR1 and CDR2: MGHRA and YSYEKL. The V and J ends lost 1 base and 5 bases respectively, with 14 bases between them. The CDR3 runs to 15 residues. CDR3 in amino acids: CASSQAAAQEYGYTF. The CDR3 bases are TGCGCCAGCAGCCAAGCGGCGGCACAGGAGTATGGCTACACCTTC.

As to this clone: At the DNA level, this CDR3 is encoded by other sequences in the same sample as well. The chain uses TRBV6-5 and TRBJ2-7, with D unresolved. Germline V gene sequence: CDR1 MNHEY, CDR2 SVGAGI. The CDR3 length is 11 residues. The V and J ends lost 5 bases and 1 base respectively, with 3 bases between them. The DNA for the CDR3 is TGTGCCAGCAGTCAGTCCTACGAGCAGTACTTC. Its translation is CASSQSYEQYF.

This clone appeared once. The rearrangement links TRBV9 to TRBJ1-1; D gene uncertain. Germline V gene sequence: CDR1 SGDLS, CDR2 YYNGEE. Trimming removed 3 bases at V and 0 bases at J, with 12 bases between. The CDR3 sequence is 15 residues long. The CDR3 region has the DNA TGTGCCAGCAGCGCCCTCCCCGAGTTGAACACTGAAGCTTTCTTT. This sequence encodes CASSALPELNTEAFF.

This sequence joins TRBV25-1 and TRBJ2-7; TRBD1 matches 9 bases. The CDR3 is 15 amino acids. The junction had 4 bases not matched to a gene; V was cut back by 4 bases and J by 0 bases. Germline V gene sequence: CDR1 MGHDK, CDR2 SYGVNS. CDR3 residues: CASSGDRGSSYEQYF. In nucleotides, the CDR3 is TGTGCCAGCAGTGGAGACAGGGGGAGCTCCTACGAGCAGTACTTC.

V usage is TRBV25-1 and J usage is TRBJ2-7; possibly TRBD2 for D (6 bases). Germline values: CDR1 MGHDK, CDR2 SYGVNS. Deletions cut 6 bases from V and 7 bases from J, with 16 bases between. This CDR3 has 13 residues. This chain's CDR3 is CASSSPGLREQYF. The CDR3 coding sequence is TGTGCCAGCAGCTCTCCGGGACTGAGGGAGCAGTACTTC.

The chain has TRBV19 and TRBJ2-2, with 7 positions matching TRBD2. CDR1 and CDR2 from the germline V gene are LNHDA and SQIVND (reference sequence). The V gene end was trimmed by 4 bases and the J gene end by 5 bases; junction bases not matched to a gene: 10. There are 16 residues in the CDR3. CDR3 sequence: CASSTNWAGVTGELFF. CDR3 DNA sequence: TGTGCCAGTAGTACGAATTGGGCGGGGGTAACCGGGGAGCTGTTTTTT.

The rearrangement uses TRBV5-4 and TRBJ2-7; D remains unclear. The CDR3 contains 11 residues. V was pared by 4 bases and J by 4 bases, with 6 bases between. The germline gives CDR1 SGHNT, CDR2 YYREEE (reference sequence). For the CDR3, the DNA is TGTGCCAGCAGCGCCGGTTACGAGCAGTACTTC. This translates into CASSAGYEQYF.

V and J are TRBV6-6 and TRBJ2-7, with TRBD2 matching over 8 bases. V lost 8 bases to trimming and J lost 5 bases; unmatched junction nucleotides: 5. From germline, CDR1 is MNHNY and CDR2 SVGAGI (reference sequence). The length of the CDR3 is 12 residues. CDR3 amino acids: CASQAGAHEQYF. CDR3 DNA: TGTGCCAGCCAAGCGGGAGCCCACGAGCAGTACTTC.

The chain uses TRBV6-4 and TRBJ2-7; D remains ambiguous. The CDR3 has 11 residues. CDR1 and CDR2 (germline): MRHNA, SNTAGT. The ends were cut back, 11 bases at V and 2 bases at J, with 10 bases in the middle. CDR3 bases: TGTGCCCCCACGCCCACCTACGAGCAGTACTTC. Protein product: CAPTPTYEQYF.

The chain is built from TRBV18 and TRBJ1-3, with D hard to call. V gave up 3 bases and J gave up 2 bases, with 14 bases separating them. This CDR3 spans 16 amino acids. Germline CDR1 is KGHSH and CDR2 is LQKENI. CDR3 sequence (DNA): TGTGCCAGCTCACCTAAGGGCCCAGGAACTGGAAACACCATATATTTT. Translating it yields CASSPKGPGTGNTIYF.

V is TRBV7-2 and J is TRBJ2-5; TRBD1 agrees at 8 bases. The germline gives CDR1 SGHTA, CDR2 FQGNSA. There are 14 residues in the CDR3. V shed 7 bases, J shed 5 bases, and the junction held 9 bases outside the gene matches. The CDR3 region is CASNYRRGLETQYF. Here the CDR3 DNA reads TGTGCCAGCAACTATCGCAGGGGGCTTGAGACCCAGTACTTC.

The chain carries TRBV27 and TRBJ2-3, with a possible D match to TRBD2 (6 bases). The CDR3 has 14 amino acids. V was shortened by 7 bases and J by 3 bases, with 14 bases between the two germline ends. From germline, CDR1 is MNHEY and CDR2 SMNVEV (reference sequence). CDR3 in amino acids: CASNSGPYTDTQYF. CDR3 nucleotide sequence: TGTGCCAGCAATAGCGGACCTTATACAGATACGCAGTATTTT.

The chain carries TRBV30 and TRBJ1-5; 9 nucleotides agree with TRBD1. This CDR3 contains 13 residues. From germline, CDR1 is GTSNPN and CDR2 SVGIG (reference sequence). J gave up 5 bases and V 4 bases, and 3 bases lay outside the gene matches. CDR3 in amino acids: CAWTRQGDQPQHF. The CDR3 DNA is TGTGCCTGGACCCGACAGGGGGATCAGCCCCAGCATTTT.

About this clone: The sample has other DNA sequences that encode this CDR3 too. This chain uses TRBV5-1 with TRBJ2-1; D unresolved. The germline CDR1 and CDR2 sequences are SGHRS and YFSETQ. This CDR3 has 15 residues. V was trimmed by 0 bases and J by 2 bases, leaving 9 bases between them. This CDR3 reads CASSLVGGTYNEQFF. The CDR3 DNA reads TGCGCCAGCAGCTTGGTCGGCGGAACCTACAATGAGCAGTTCTTC.

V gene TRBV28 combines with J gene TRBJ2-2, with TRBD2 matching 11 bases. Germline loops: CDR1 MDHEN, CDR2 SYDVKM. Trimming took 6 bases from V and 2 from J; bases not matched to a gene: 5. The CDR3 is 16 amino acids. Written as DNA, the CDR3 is TGTGCCAGCAGACTTACTAGCGGGAGAAACACCGGGGAGCTGTTTTTT. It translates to CASRLTSGRNTGELFF.